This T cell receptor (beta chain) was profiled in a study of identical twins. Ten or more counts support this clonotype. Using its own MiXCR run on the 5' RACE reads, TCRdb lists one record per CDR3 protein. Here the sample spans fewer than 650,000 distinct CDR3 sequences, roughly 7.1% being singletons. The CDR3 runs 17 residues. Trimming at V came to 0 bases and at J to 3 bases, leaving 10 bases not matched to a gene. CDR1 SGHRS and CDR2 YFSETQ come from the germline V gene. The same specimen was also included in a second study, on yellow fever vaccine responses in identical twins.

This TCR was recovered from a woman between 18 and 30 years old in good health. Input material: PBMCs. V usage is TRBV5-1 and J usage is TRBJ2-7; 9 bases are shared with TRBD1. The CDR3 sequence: CASSLAISRTGDYEQYF. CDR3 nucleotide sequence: TGCGCCAGCAGCTTGGCCATTAGCCGGACAGGGGACTACGAGCAGTACTTC.